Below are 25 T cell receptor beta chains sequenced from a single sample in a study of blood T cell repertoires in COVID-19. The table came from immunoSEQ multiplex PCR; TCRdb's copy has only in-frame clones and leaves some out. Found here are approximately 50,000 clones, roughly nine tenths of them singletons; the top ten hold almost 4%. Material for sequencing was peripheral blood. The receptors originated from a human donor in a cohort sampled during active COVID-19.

The CDR3 loop is CASSLEEGRDNSPLHF. DNA for the CDR3: TGCGCCAGCAGCTTGGAAGAGGGCAGAGATAATTCACCCCTCCACTTT. The chain couples TRBV5-1 to TRBJ1-6, with no clear D. With 0 bases removed from V and 5 bases from J, the gap between germline ends came to 12 bases. CDR1 and CDR2 (germline): SGHRS, YFSETQ. The length of the CDR3 is 16 residues.

In DNA form, the CDR3 reads TGTGCCAGCAGCTTAGTTGGGCTAGCGGTCTCCGGGGAGCTGTTTTTT. Its protein product is CASSLVGLAVSGELFF. This chain uses TRBV7-6 with TRBJ2-2, with TRBD2 identical over 7 bases. Per the germline V gene, CDR1 is SGHVS and CDR2 is FNYEAQ. The CDR3 has 16 amino acids. Trimming at V came to 1 base and at J to 6 bases, leaving 8 bases not matched to a gene.

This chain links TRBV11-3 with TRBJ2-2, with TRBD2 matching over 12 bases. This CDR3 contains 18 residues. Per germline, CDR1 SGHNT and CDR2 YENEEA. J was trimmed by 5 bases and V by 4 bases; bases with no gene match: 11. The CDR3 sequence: CASSSHRLAGVVTGELFF. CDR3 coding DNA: TGTGCCAGCAGCTCCCATCGACTAGCGGGAGTCGTAACCGGGGAGCTGTTTTTT.

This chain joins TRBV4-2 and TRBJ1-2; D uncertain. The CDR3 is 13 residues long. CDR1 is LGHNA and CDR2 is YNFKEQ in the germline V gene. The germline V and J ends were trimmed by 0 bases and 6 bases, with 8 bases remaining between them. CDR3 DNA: TGTGCCAGCAGCCAAGAGCTAATACATGGCTACACCTTC. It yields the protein CASSQELIHGYTF.

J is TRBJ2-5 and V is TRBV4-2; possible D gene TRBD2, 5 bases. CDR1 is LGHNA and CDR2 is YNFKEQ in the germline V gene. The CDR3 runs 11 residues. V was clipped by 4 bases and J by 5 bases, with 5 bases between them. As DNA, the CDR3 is TGTGCCAGCAGCCGCGGGGAGACCCAGTACTTC. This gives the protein CASSRGETQYF.

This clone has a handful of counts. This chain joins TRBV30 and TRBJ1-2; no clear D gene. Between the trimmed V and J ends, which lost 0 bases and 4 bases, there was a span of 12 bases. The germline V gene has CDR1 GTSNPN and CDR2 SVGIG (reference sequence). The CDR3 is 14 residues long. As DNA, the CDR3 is TGTGCCTGGAGTGTCAAGGCCGGGAGCTATGGCTACACCTTC. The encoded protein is CAWSVKAGSYGYTF.

This CDR3 is CSVEGGQNTGELFF. CDR3 coding DNA: TGCAGCGTTGAAGGGGGACAGAACACCGGGGAGCTGTTTTTT. This chain links TRBV29-1 with TRBJ2-2; perhaps TRBD1 as D (6 bases). The germline V gene has CDR1 SQVTM and CDR2 ANQGSEA. Trimming took 1 base from V and 1 from J, leaving 7 bases between them. The CDR3 totals 14 residues.

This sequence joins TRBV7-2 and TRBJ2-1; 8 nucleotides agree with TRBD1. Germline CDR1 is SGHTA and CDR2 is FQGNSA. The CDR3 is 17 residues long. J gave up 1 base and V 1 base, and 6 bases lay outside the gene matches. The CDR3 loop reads CASSLVGNRGSYNEQFF. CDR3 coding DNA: TGTGCCAGCAGCTTAGTCGGGAACAGGGGGTCCTACAATGAGCAGTTCTTC.

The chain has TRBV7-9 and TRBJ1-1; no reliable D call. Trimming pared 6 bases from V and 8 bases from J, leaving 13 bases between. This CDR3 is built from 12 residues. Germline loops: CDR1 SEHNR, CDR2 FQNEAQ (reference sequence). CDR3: CASRQLSEEAFF. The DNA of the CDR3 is TGTGCCAGCAGGCAACTTTCTGAGGAAGCTTTCTTT.

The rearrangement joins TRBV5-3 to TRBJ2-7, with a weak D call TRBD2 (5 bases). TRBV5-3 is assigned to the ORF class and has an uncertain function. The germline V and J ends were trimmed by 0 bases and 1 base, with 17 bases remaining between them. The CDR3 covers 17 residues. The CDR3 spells CARSLDSELERSYEQYV. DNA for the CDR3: TGTGCCAGAAGCTTGGATTCGGAACTAGAAAGGTCCTACGAGCAGTACGTC.

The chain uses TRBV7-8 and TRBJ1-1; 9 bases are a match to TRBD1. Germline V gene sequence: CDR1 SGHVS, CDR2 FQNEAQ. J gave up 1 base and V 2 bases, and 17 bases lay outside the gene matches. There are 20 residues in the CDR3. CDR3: CASSLQPPRTGDLRNTEAFF. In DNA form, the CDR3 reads TGTGCCAGCAGCTTACAACCACCTAGGACAGGGGATTTAAGGAACACTGAAGCTTTCTTT.

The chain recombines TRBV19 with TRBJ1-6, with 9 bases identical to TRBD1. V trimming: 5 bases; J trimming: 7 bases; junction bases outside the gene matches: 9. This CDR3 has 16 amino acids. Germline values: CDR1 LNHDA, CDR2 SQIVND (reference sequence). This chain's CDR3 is CASSSRDRETNSPLHF. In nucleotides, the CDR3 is TGTGCCAGTAGTTCCCGGGACAGGGAAACGAATTCACCCCTCCACTTT.

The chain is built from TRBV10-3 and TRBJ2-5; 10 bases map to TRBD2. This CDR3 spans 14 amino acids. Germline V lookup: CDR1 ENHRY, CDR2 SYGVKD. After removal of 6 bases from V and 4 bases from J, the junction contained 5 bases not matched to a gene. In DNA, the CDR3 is TGTGCCATCAGCCAGCGGGAGGGCCGAGAGACCCAGTACTTC. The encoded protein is CAISQREGRETQYF.

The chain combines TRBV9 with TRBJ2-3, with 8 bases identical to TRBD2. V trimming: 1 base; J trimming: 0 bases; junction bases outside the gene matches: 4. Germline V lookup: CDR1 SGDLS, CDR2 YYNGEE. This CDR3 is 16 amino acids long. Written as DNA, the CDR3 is TGTGCCAGCAGCGTAACTAGCGGCACTAGCACAGATACGCAGTATTTT. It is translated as CASSVTSGTSTDTQYF.

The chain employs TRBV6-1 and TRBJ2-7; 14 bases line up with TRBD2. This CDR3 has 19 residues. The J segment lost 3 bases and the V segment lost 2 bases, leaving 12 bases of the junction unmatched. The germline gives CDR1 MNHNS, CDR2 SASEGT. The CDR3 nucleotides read TGTGCCAGCAGTGAAAGGTTCGGGACTAGCGGGAGTTATGTCTACGAGCAGTACTTC. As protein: CASSERFGTSGSYVYEQYF.

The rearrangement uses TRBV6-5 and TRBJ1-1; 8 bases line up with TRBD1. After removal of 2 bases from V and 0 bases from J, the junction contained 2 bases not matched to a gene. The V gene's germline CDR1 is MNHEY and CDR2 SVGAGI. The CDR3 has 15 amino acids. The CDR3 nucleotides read TGTGCCAGCAGTTACGGGACAGGAGTGAACACTGAAGCTTTCTTT. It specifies CASSYGTGVNTEAFF.

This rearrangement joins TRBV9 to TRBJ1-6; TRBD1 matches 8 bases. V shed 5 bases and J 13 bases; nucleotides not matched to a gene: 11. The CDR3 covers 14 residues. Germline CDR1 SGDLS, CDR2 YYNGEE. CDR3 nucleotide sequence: TGTGCCAGCAGTGGACAGGGACCTCGTGCGCCCCTCCACTTT. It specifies CASSGQGPRAPLHF.

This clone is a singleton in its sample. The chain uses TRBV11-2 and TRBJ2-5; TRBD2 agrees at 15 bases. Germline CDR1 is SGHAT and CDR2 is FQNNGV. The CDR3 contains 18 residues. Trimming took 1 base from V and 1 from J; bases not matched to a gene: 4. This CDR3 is CASSLVGLAGGGQETQYF. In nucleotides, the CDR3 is TGTGCCAGCAGCTTAGTTGGACTAGCGGGAGGGGGCCAAGAGACCCAGTACTTC.

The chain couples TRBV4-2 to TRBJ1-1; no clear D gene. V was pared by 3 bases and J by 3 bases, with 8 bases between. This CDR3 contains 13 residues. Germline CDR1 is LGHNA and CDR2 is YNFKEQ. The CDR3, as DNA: TGTGCCAGCAGCCAGCTAAGAGACACTGAAGCTTTCTTT. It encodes CASSQLRDTEAFF.

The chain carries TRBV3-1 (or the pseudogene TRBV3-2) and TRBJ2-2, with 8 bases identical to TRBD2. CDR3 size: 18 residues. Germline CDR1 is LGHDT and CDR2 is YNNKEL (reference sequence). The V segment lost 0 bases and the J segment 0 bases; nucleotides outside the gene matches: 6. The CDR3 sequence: CASSQEGLAGSNTGELFF. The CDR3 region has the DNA TGTGCCAGCAGCCAAGAAGGGCTAGCGGGTTCGAACACCGGGGAGCTGTTTTTT.

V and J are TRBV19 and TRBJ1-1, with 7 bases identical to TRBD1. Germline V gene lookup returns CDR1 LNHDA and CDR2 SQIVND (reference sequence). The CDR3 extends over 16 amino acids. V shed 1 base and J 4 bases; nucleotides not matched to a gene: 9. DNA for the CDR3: TGTGCCAGTAGTATAGGCTGGACAGGCGGTAGCACTGAAGCTTTCTTT. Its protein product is CASSIGWTGGSTEAFF.

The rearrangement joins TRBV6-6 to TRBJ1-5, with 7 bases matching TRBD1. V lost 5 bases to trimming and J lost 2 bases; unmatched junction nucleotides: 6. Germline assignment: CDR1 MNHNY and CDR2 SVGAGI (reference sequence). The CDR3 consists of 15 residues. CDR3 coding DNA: TGTGCCAGCAGTGGAGACAGGGTAGGCAATCAGCCCCAGCATTTT. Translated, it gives CASSGDRVGNQPQHF.

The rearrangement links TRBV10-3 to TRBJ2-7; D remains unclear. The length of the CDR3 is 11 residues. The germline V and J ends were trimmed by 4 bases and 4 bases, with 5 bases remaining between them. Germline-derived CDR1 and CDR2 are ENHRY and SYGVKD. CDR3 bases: TGTGCCATCAGTGCCAAATACGAGCAGTACTTC. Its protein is CAISAKYEQYF.

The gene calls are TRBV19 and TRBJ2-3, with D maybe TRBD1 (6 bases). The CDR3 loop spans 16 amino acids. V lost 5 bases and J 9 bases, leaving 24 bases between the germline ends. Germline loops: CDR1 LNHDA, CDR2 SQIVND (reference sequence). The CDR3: CASSPSSSTDRITQYF. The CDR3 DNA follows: TGTGCCAGTAGTCCCTCTAGCTCCACCGACAGGATAACGCAGTATTTT.

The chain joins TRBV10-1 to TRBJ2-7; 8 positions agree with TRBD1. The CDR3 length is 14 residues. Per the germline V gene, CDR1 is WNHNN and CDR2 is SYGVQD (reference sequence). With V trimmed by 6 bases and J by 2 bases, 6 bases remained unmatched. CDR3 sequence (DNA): TGCGCCAGCAGCCGCGGACAGGGCGCCTACGAGCAGTACGTC. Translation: CASSRGQGAYEQYV.